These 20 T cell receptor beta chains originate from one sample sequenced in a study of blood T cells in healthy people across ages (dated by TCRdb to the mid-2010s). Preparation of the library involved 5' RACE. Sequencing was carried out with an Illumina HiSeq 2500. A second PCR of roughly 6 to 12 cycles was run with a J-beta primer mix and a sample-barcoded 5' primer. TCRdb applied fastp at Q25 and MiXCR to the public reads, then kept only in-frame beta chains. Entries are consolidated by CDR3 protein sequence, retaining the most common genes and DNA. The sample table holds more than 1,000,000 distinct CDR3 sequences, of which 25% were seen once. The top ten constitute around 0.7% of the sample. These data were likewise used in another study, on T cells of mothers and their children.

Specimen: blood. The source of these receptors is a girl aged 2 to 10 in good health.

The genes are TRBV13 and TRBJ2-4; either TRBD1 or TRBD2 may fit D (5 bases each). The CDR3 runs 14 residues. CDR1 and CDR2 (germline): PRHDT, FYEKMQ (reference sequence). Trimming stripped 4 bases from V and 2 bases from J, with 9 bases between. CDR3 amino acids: CASSSQGPKNIQYF. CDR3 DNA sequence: TGTGCCAGCAGCTCGCAGGGACCCAAAAACATTCAGTACTTC.

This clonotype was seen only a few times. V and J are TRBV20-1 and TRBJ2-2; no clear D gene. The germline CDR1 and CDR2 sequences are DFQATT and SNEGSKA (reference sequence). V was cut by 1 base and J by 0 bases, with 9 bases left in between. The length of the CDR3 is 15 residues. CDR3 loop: CSARVGTPNTGELFF. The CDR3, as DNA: TGCAGTGCTAGAGTTGGCACTCCGAACACCGGGGAGCTGTTTTTT.

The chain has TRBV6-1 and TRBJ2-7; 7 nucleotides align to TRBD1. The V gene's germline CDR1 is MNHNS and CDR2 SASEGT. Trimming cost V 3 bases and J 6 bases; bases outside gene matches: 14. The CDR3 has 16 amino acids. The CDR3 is CASSDPSGTEGFEQYF. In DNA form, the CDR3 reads TGTGCCAGCAGTGACCCATCCGGGACAGAGGGTTTCGAGCAGTACTTC.

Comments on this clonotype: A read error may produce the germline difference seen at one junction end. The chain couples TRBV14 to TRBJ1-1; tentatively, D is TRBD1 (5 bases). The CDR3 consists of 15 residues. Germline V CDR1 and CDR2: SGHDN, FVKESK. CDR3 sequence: CAGSQQPTRATKAFF. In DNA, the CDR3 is TGTGCCGGCAGCCAACAACCAACCAGGGCCACAAAAGCTTTCTTT.

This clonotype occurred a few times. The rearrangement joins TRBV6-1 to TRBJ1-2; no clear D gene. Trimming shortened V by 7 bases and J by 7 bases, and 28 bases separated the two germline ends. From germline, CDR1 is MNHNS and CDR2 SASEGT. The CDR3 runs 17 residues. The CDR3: CASIHRSRSSSMGGYTF. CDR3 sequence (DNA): TGTGCCAGCATCCACCGATCTCGGTCCTCTTCTATGGGTGGCTACACCTTC.

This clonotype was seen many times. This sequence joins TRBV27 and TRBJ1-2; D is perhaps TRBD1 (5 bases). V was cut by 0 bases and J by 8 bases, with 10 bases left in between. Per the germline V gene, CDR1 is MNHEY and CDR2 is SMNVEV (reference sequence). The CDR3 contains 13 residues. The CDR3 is CASSLSGVSGYTF. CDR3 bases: TGTGCCAGCAGTTTATCAGGGGTGAGCGGCTACACCTTC.

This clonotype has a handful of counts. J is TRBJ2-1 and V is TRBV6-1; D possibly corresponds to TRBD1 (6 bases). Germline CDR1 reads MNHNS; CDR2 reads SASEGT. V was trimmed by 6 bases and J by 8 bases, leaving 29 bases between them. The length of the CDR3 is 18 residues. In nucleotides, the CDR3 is TGTGCCAGCAGACCAGACGCAACTGGGACAAGCCTTTGGGATGAGCAGTTCTTC. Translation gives CASRPDATGTSLWDEQFF.

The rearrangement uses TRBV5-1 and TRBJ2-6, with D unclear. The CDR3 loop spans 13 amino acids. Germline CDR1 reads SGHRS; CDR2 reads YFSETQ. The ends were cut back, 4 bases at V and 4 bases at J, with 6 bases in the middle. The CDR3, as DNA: TGCGCCAGCAGCCTGGAGGGGGCCAACGTCCTGACTTTC. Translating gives CASSLEGANVLTF.

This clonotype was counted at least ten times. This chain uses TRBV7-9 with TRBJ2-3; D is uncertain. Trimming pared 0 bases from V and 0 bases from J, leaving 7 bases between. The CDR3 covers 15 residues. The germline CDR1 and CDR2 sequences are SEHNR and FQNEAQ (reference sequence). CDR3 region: CASSLAAVSTDTQYF. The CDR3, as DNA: TGTGCCAGCAGCTTAGCGGCCGTGAGCACAGATACGCAGTATTTT. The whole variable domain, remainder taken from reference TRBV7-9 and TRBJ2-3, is DTGVSQNPRHKITKRGQNVTFRCDPISEHNRLYWYRQTLGQGPEFLTYFQNEAQLEKSRLLSDRFSAERPKGSFSTLEIQRTEQGDSAMYLCASSLAAVSTDTQYFGPGTRLTVL.

Here the CDR3 DNA reads TGCAGCGTTGCAGGGACAGGGGCTGACGAGCAGTACTTC. This codes for CSVAGTGADEQYF. The chain recombines TRBV29-1 with TRBJ2-7; TRBD1 matches 10 bases. This CDR3 region has 13 residues. V was pared by 4 bases and J by 5 bases, with 5 bases of the junction left unmatched. CDR1 is SQVTM, CDR2 ANQGSEA, per germline.

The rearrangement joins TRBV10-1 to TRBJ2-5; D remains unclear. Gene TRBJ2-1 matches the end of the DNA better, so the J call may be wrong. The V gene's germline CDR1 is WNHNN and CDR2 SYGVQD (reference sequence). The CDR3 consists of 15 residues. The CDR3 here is CASSEYEELPNEQFF. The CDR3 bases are TGCGCCAGCAGTGAGTATGAGGAACTCCCCAATGAGCAGTTCTTC.

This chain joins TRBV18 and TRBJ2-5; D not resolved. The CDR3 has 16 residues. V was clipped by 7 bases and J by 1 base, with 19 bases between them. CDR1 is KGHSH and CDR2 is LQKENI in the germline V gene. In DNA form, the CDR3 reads TGTGCCAGCTTACCCTCGACGGGCGTAACCCAAGAGACCCAGTACTTC. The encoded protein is CASLPSTGVTQETQYF.

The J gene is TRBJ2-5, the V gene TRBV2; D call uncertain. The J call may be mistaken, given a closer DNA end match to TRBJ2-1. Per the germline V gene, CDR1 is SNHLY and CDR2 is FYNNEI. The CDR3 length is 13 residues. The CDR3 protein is CASSGSLINEQFF. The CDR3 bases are TGTGCCAGCAGTGGAAGTTTAATTAATGAGCAGTTCTTC.

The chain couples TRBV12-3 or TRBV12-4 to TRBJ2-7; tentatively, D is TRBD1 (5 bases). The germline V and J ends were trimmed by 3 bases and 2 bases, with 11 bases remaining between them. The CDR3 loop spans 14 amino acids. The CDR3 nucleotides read TGTGCCAGCAGTTTGCTGGGGCCGACCTACGAGCAGTACTTC. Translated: CASSLLGPTYEQYF.

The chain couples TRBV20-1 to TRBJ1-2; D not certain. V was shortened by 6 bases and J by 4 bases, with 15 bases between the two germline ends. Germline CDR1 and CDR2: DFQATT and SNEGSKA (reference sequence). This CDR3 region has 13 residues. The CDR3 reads CSASKRVPYGYTF. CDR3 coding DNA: TGCAGTGCGTCGAAGAGGGTTCCCTATGGCTACACCTTC.

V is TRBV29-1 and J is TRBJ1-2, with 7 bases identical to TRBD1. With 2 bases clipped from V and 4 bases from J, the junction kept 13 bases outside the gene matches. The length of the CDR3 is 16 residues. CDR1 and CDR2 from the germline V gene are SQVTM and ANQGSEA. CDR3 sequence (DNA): TGCAGCGTTGAACCTGGATGGCGGGACAGTCCCTATGGCTACACCTTC. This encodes CSVEPGWRDSPYGYTF.

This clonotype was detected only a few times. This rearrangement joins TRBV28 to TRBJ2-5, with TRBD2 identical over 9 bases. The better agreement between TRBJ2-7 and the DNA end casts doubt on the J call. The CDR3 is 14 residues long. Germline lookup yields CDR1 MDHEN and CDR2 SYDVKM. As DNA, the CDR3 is TGTGCCAGCAGTTTAGGTAGCGGGAGTGGCGAGCAGTACTTC. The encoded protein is CASSLGSGSGEQYF.

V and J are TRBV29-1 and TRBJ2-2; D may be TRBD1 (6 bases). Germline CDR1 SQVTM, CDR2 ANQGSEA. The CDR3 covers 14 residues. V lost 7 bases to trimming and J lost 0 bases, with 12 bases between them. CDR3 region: CSALGTSNTGELFF. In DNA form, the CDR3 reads TGCAGCGCCCTCGGGACATCGAACACCGGGGAGCTGTTTTTT.

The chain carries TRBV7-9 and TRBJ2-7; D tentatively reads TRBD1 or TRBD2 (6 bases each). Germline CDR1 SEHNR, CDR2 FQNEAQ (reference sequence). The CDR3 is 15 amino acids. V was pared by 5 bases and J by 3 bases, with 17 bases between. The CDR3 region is CASSLGPGAYYEQYF. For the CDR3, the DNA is TGTGCCAGCAGCCTAGGCCCGGGGGCTTACTACGAGCAGTACTTC.

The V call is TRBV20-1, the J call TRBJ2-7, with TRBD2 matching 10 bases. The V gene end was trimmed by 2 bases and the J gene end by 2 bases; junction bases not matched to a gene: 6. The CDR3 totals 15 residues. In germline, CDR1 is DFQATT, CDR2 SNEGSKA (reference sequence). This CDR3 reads CSARPLAGLAYEQYF. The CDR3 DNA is TGCAGTGCTAGACCACTAGCGGGACTCGCCTACGAGCAGTACTTC.